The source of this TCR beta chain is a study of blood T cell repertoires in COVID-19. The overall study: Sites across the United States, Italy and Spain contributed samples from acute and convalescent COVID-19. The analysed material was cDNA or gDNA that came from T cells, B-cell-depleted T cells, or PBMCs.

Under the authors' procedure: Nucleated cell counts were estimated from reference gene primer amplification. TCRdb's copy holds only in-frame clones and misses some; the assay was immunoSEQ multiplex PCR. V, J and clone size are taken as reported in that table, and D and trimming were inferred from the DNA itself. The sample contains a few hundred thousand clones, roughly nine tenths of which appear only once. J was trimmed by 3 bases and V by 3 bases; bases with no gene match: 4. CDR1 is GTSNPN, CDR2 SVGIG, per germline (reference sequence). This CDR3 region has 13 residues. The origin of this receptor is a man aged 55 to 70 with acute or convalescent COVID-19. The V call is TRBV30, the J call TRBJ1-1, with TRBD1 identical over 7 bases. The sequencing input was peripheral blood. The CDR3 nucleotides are TGTGCCTGGAGGTCCGACAGGGACACTGAAGCTTTCTTT. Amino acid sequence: CAWRSDRDTEAFF.